This T cell receptor (beta chain) was identified in a study of control samples from healthy donors and cancer patients. This table comes from immunoSEQ multiplex PCR, and its TCRdb copy is limited to in-frame clones, with some not included. The repertoire consists of 130,000 or so clones, with around 87% occurring once and the leading ten covering 2.9%. CDR1 is MDHEN, CDR2 SYDVKM, per germline. The CDR3 length is 16 residues. Trimming at V came to 6 bases and at J to 1 base, leaving 9 bases not matched to a gene. The J gene is TRBJ1-2, the V gene TRBV28; 9 bases agree with TRBD1. Sequenced material: blood. The sequence derives from a man in his 60s in good health. Here the CDR3 reads CASSPSPGQGNYGYTF. The CDR3 DNA is TGTGCCAGCAGCCCTTCACCGGGACAGGGTAACTATGGCTACACCTTC.